The rows below give T cell receptor beta chains drawn from one sample of a study of read filtering for tumor transcriptome and immune sequencing. Via MiXCR, TCRdb re-called the reads, giving one row per CDR3 protein. The sample contains 20,000 to 25,000 distinct CDR3 sequences, roughly an eighth of which appear only once. Sequencing used a population of CD138-negative cells sorted from bone marrow. The receptors were gathered from a donor aged 40 or older with multiple myeloma. CDR3s include the opening cysteine and the closing phenylalanine or tryptophan. Each record gives: CDR3 DNA, CDR3 protein, clone size, D gene, J gene, V gene. D genes are given only for firm matches. Not all rows give a size; the values are once, few, many and, for expanded clones, a class.

CDR3nt: TGTGCCAGCAGTTCACCTAGCGGGAGCATCAATGAGCAGTTCTTC
CDR3aa: CASSSPSGSINEQFF
abundance: many
d_gene: TRBD2
j_gene: TRBJ2-1
v_gene: TRBV6-5

CDR3nt: TGTGCCAGCAGCTTTAGCGGGAGCTCCAATGAGCAGTTCTTC
CDR3aa: CASSFSGSSNEQFF
abundance: many
d_gene: TRBD2
j_gene: TRBJ2-1
v_gene: TRBV5-5

CDR3nt: TGTGCCAGCAGCTCTCGACTAGGAGGGCCCGGGGAGCTGTTTTTT
CDR3aa: CASSSRLGGPGELFF
abundance: -
d_gene: -
j_gene: TRBJ2-2
v_gene: TRBV7-6

CDR3nt: TGCGCCAGCAGCCCCGGACATACTGTCACAGATACGCAGTGTTTT
CDR3aa: CASSPGHTVTDTQCF
abundance: -
d_gene: -
j_gene: TRBJ2-3
v_gene: TRBV5-1

CDR3nt: TGTGCCAGCAGCCTACAGGGGAAAGAGACCCAGTACTTC
CDR3aa: CASSLQGKETQYF
abundance: many
d_gene: TRBD1
j_gene: TRBJ2-5
v_gene: TRBV5-4

CDR3nt: TGTGCCACTGGATGGACAGCCAACACCGGGGAGCTGTTTTTT
CDR3aa: CATGWTANTGELFF
abundance: many
d_gene: -
j_gene: TRBJ2-2
v_gene: TRBV10-3

CDR3nt: TGTGCCAGCAGCGTTGCTAGCGGATACACCGGGGAGCTGTTTTTT
CDR3aa: CASSVASGYTGELFF
abundance: many
d_gene: TRBD2
j_gene: TRBJ2-2
v_gene: TRBV9

CDR3nt: TGTGCCAGCAGCGTTAGTTTGGATTTCAATGAGCAGTTCTTC
CDR3aa: CASSVSLDFNEQFF
abundance: many
d_gene: -
j_gene: TRBJ2-1
v_gene: TRBV9

CDR3nt: TGTGCCAGCAGCTCCTCCGTTCGCTACGAGCAGTACTTC
CDR3aa: CASSSSVRYEQYF
abundance: many
d_gene: -
j_gene: TRBJ2-7
v_gene: TRBV7-9

CDR3nt: TGTGCCAGCAGCTTATTAGGGCGGAAAAATGAGCAGTTCTTC
CDR3aa: CASSLLGRKNEQFF
abundance: many
d_gene: -
j_gene: TRBJ2-1
v_gene: TRBV11-2

CDR3nt: TGTGCCAGCAGCCCCTACTTAGACAGCAACAAAAACATTCAGTACTTC
CDR3aa: CASSPYLDSNKNIQYF
abundance: many
d_gene: -
j_gene: TRBJ2-4
v_gene: TRBV5-6

CDR3nt: TGTGCCAGCAGCCCTAGAGGACTGTCCACAGATACGCAGTATTTT
CDR3aa: CASSPRGLSTDTQYF
abundance: many
d_gene: -
j_gene: TRBJ2-3
v_gene: TRBV28

CDR3nt: TGTGCCAGCAGCTTAGCGGTCCAATTCACAGATACGCAGTATTTT
CDR3aa: CASSLAVQFTDTQYF
abundance: many
d_gene: -
j_gene: TRBJ2-3
v_gene: TRBV7-2

CDR3nt: TGTGCCAGCAGCTTAGTAAGTGACTACGAGCAGTACTTC
CDR3aa: CASSLVSDYEQYF
abundance: many
d_gene: -
j_gene: TRBJ2-7
v_gene: TRBV11-2

CDR3nt: TGTGCCAGCAGCTTTTGGAGCTATCCAGATACGCAGTATTTT
CDR3aa: CASSFWSYPDTQYF
abundance: -
d_gene: -
j_gene: TRBJ2-3
v_gene: TRBV5-6

CDR3nt: TGTGCCAGCAGCTTAGGACGGCTTAACTATGGCTACACCTTC
CDR3aa: CASSLGRLNYGYTF
abundance: -
d_gene: -
j_gene: TRBJ1-2
v_gene: TRBV5-6

CDR3nt: TGTGCCATCAGTGACGCGGGAGAGACCCAGTACTTC
CDR3aa: CAISDAGETQYF
abundance: many
d_gene: -
j_gene: TRBJ2-5
v_gene: TRBV10-3

CDR3nt: TGTGCCAGCAGTTCATCCGGGACAGGGTCTGAAAAACTGTTTTTT
CDR3aa: CASSSSGTGSEKLFF
abundance: many
d_gene: TRBD1
j_gene: TRBJ1-4
v_gene: TRBV28

CDR3nt: TGTGCCAGCAGCCCTCGAAGTAGGGGGAGCTCCTACAATGAGCAGTTCTTC
CDR3aa: CASSPRSRGSSYNEQFF
abundance: many
d_gene: -
j_gene: TRBJ2-1
v_gene: TRBV4-2

CDR3nt: TGTGCCAGCATTAAGGTCCCCCAGAACCAACAAGAGACCCAGTACTTC
CDR3aa: CASIKVPQNQQETQYF
abundance: many
d_gene: -
j_gene: TRBJ2-5
v_gene: TRBV7-9

CDR3nt: TGTGCCAGCAGACCATGGACAGGGGGCCGGATGAACACTGAAGCTTTCTTT
CDR3aa: CASRPWTGGRMNTEAFF
abundance: -
d_gene: TRBD1
j_gene: TRBJ1-1
v_gene: TRBV7-9

CDR3nt: TGCAGCGTTGAGTTATACGGGGCATACAATGAGCAGTTCTTC
CDR3aa: CSVELYGAYNEQFF
abundance: few
d_gene: -
j_gene: TRBJ2-1
v_gene: TRBV29-1

CDR3nt: TGTGCCAGCAGTTCTCACCCAACCGAGCAGTACTTC
CDR3aa: CASSSHPTEQYF
abundance: many
d_gene: -
j_gene: TRBJ2-7
v_gene: TRBV28

CDR3nt: TGCGCCAGCAGCTTGGACCCATCCTACGAGCAGTACTTC
CDR3aa: CASSLDPSYEQYF
abundance: few
d_gene: -
j_gene: TRBJ2-7
v_gene: TRBV5-1

CDR3nt: TGTGCCAGTAGTTCCGGGACTAGCGGGAGGGGCTATCAGCAGTTCTTC
CDR3aa: CASSSGTSGRGYQQFF
abundance: -
d_gene: TRBD2
j_gene: TRBJ2-1
v_gene: TRBV19

CDR3nt: TGCGCCAGCAGCCGAAAGGACAGCTCCTACGAGCAGTACTTC
CDR3aa: CASSRKDSSYEQYF
abundance: many
d_gene: -
j_gene: TRBJ2-7
v_gene: TRBV5-1

CDR3nt: TGTGCCAGCAGTTACTCACGGGGGGATAGCCAGCCCCAGCATTTT
CDR3aa: CASSYSRGDSQPQHF
abundance: many
d_gene: -
j_gene: TRBJ1-5
v_gene: TRBV6-5

CDR3nt: TGTGCCAGTAGCTACAGGGTCAATCAGCCCCAGCATTTT
CDR3aa: CASSYRVNQPQHF
abundance: many
d_gene: -
j_gene: TRBJ1-5
v_gene: TRBV19

CDR3nt: TGCAGCGTTGAAGTCACCGGGACTAGCGTAGGCACCGGGGAGCTGTTTTTT
CDR3aa: CSVEVTGTSVGTGELFF
abundance: many
d_gene: TRBD2
j_gene: TRBJ2-2
v_gene: TRBV29-1

CDR3nt: TGTGCCAGCTCATACGGACAGGGCTACGAGCAGTACTTC
CDR3aa: CASSYGQGYEQYF
abundance: many
d_gene: TRBD1
j_gene: TRBJ2-7
v_gene: TRBV18

CDR3nt: TGCAGTGCTACCATACCGGGACTAGCGGGGGGGGAGCAGTACTTC
CDR3aa: CSATIPGLAGGEQYF
abundance: few
d_gene: TRBD2
j_gene: TRBJ2-7
v_gene: TRBV20-1

CDR3nt: TGTGCCAGTAGTAGCCGGAGCTCGAGGGAGCTGTTTTTT
CDR3aa: CASSSRSSRELFF
abundance: many
d_gene: -
j_gene: TRBJ2-2
v_gene: TRBV19

CDR3nt: TGTGCCAGCAGTTTATCTGGCAGCCCGGGAGATACGCAGTATTTT
CDR3aa: CASSLSGSPGDTQYF
abundance: many
d_gene: -
j_gene: TRBJ2-3
v_gene: TRBV27

CDR3nt: TGCAGCGTTGTCCGACAGGGCCCGGGGACGCAGTACTTC
CDR3aa: CSVVRQGPGTQYF
abundance: many
d_gene: TRBD1
j_gene: TRBJ2-7
v_gene: TRBV29-1

CDR3nt: TGTGCCGGCTCAACTAGCGGAGCATCTGGGGCCAACGTTCTGACTTTC
CDR3aa: CAGSTSGASGANVLTF
abundance: few
d_gene: TRBD2
j_gene: TRBJ2-6
v_gene: TRBV28

CDR3nt: TGTGCCAGCTTCAGTAGCGGGAACAATGAGCAGTTCTTC
CDR3aa: CASFSSGNNEQFF
abundance: few
d_gene: TRBD2
j_gene: TRBJ2-1
v_gene: TRBV28

CDR3nt: TGCGCCAGCAGCCGAGGGGACGAGGGTGAAAAACTGTTTTTT
CDR3aa: CASSRGDEGEKLFF
abundance: many
d_gene: -
j_gene: TRBJ1-4
v_gene: TRBV5-1

CDR3nt: TGCGCCAGCAGTCGACCTTGGACTAGCGGGAGGAGCTACGAGCAGTACTTC
CDR3aa: CASSRPWTSGRSYEQYF
abundance: -
d_gene: TRBD2
j_gene: TRBJ2-7
v_gene: TRBV23-1

CDR3nt: TGTGCCAGTAGTGGACAGGGGACTGGAGACACCATATATTTT
CDR3aa: CASSGQGTGDTIYF
abundance: -
d_gene: TRBD1
j_gene: TRBJ1-3
v_gene: TRBV19

CDR3nt: TGTGCCAGCAGCTTATACATGACGACCTACGAGCAGTACTTC
CDR3aa: CASSLYMTTYEQYF
abundance: many
d_gene: -
j_gene: TRBJ2-7
v_gene: TRBV7-2

CDR3nt: TGTGCCAGCTCACCACCGGGACAGAGCTCCTACGAGCAGTACTTC
CDR3aa: CASSPPGQSSYEQYF
abundance: -
d_gene: TRBD1
j_gene: TRBJ2-7
v_gene: TRBV18

CDR3nt: TGTGCCAGCAGTTCAGATTCCGGGACTAGCGGGGACTACGAGCAGTACTTC
CDR3aa: CASSSDSGTSGDYEQYF
abundance: -
d_gene: TRBD2
j_gene: TRBJ2-7
v_gene: TRBV6-6

CDR3nt: TGTGCCAGCAGTTACTCCGGACGCTCAAGGACTGAAGCTTTCTTT
CDR3aa: CASSYSGRSRTEAFF
abundance: many
d_gene: -
j_gene: TRBJ1-1
v_gene: TRBV6-2/TRBV6-3

CDR3nt: TGCGCCAGCAGCTTTCACGGAGCCTACGAGCAGTACTTC
CDR3aa: CASSFHGAYEQYF
abundance: few
d_gene: -
j_gene: TRBJ2-7
v_gene: TRBV5-1

CDR3nt: TGTGCCAGCAGTGAAGCGGAAGAGAACACTGAAGCTTTCTTT
CDR3aa: CASSEAEENTEAFF
abundance: -
d_gene: -
j_gene: TRBJ1-1
v_gene: TRBV6-1

CDR3nt: TGCAGTGCGCGGACGGTGCATAATGAAAAACGGTTTTTT
CDR3aa: CSARTVHNEKRFF
abundance: few
d_gene: -
j_gene: TRBJ1-4
v_gene: TRBV20-1

CDR3nt: TGCAGTGCCTGGGGGGAGGCCTCCACAGATACGCAGTATTTT
CDR3aa: CSAWGEASTDTQYF
abundance: many
d_gene: -
j_gene: TRBJ2-3
v_gene: TRBV20-1

CDR3nt: TGTGCCAGCAGCCGAGGGGGCGGTTCCTACGAGCAGTACTTC
CDR3aa: CASSRGGGSYEQYF
abundance: many
d_gene: TRBD1
j_gene: TRBJ2-7
v_gene: TRBV7-9

CDR3nt: TGTGCCAGCAGCCCCCCCGGGGAGACCCAGTACTTC
CDR3aa: CASSPPGETQYF
abundance: many
d_gene: -
j_gene: TRBJ2-5
v_gene: TRBV3-1

CDR3nt: TGTGCCAGCAGTTACTCTAGCGGGAGAGTTTCCTACGAGCAGTACTTC
CDR3aa: CASSYSSGRVSYEQYF
abundance: many
d_gene: TRBD2
j_gene: TRBJ2-7
v_gene: TRBV6-5

CDR3nt: TGCAGTGCCCCTTCCCCGGGAGGGCGGTACGAGCAGTACTTC
CDR3aa: CSAPSPGGRYEQYF
abundance: many
d_gene: TRBD2
j_gene: TRBJ2-7
v_gene: TRBV20-1

CDR3nt: TGTGCCAGCAGCCAAGATTTGGGGGGTAATCAGCCCCAGCATTTT
CDR3aa: CASSQDLGGNQPQHF
abundance: many
d_gene: -
j_gene: TRBJ1-5
v_gene: TRBV4-2

CDR3nt: TGTGCCAGCAGTTCCGACGATGGTAGCGGAGCCTTCGAGCAGTACTTC
CDR3aa: CASSSDDGSGAFEQYF
abundance: -
d_gene: -
j_gene: TRBJ2-7
v_gene: TRBV6-6

CDR3nt: TGTGCCATCAGGAACAGGGAAACCGGGGAGCTGTTTTTT
CDR3aa: CAIRNRETGELFF
abundance: many
d_gene: -
j_gene: TRBJ2-2
v_gene: TRBV10-3

CDR3nt: TGCAGTGCTAGCCCAAAATTGCTAGCGATGGGCACACGGACCCAGTACTTC
CDR3aa: CSASPKLLAMGTRTQYF
abundance: many
d_gene: -
j_gene: TRBJ2-5
v_gene: TRBV20-1

CDR3nt: TGTGCCAGCAGCCGAGTCACCGGGGAGCTGTTTTTT
CDR3aa: CASSRVTGELFF
abundance: many
d_gene: -
j_gene: TRBJ2-2
v_gene: TRBV6-6

CDR3nt: TGTGCCATCAGTGCCAACAGGACCAATGAGCCCCCGCATTTT
CDR3aa: CAISANRTNEPPHF
abundance: many
d_gene: -
j_gene: TRBJ1-5
v_gene: TRBV10-3